The 5 T cell receptor beta chains listed next were all sequenced from one sample in a study of T cells in Graves' hyperthyroidism and ophthalmopathy. The TCR beta CDR3 regions underwent amplification using RNA transcripts as the source. HTBI primers were used for first-round RT-PCR of the TCR CDR3. One entry per CDR3 protein, called by TCRdb with MiXCR from the multiplex PCR reads. The repertoire holds fewer than 700,000 distinct CDR3 sequences, 15% to 20% seen once, with approximately 16% in the top ten. The sequenced sample was blood. Receptors were obtained from a woman aged 18-35 years with Graves' ophthalmopathy.

In this sample, this clonotype turned up many times. The V call is TRBV28, the J call TRBJ1-2, with D possibly matching TRBD1 (5 bases). CDR3 length equals 14 residues. Trimming took 1 base from V and 6 from J, leaving 12 bases between them. The germline V gene encodes CDR1 MDHEN and CDR2 SYDVKM. For the CDR3, the DNA is TGTGCCAGCAGTTTATTCGGGACGGGAAATGGCTACACCTTC. It translates to CASSLFGTGNGYTF.

This clonotype was seen ten or more times. The gene calls are TRBV5-1 and TRBJ1-1; possible D gene TRBD1, 5 bases. Germline lookup yields CDR1 SGHRS and CDR2 YFSETQ. Trimming removed 6 bases from V and 1 base from J, with 16 bases in between. This CDR3 is 15 amino acids long. CDR3 region: CASMAAGEQNTEAFF. CDR3 nucleotide sequence: TGCGCCAGCATGGCCGCGGGGGAACAGAACACTGAAGCTTTCTTT.

The sample holds many counts of this clonotype. The J gene is TRBJ2-3, the V gene TRBV7-8, with 13 bases identical to TRBD2. CDR1 is SGHVS and CDR2 is FQNEAQ in the germline V gene. The CDR3 is 19 amino acids. The trim removed 1 base at V and 1 base at J, leaving 8 bases unmatched. Here the CDR3 reads CASSLELLAGGPRTDTQYF. The CDR3 DNA reads TGTGCCAGCAGCTTAGAGCTACTAGCGGGAGGGCCGCGCACAGATACGCAGTATTTT.

This clonotype was seen ten or more times. The CDR3 loop reads CASRDRDWQETQYF. The CDR3 region has the DNA TGTGCCAGCAGAGACCGGGACTGGCAAGAGACCCAGTACTTC. V gene TRBV2 combines with J gene TRBJ2-5; D perhaps matches TRBD2 (6 bases). Looked up from germline, CDR1 is SNHLY and CDR2 is FYNNEI. The V end was cut by 6 bases, the J end by 2 bases, with 13 bases between. This CDR3 is built from 14 residues.

This chain connects TRBV28 to TRBJ2-7; 11 bases agree with TRBD2. The CDR3 length is 16 residues. V shed 5 bases and J 2 bases; nucleotides not matched to a gene: 8. From germline, CDR1 is MDHEN and CDR2 SYDVKM. The CDR3 coding sequence is TGTGCCAGCAGTCGACTGGGACTAGCGGAGCCCTACGAGCAGTACTTC. Residues: CASSRLGLAEPYEQYF.